This is a list of T cell receptor beta chains from one sample in a study of molecular identifiers for immune sequencing clone quantification. TCRdb processed the PCR reads anew with MiXCR; each CDR3 protein has one entry. The sample has fewer than 350,000 distinct CDR3 sequences, roughly a quarter seen once. The sample comprised naive CD8+ T cells from blood, with Jurkat cell RNA spiked in. These receptors all stem from a human donor in good health. Some libraries in this study had Jurkat cell RNA spiked in. The CDR3 runs from the conserved cysteine through the conserved F or W. The D gene is left open where the match is weak. Clone size is not always given. Where it is, it says once, few, many or a class for expanded clones.

>15|TRBV7-2|NA|TRBJ2-1|many
CASSQTPSSYNEQFF
TGTGCCAGCAGCCAGACTCCATCCTCCTACAATGAGCAGTTCTTC
>14|TRBV4-1|NA|TRBJ2-5|NA
CASSQDSGLETQYF
TGCGCCAGCAGCCAAGATTCGGGGTTAGAGACCCAGTACTTC
>16|TRBV2|NA|TRBJ2-3|many
CASSEEYGFGTDTQYF
TGTGCCAGCAGCGAAGAATATGGGTTCGGCACAGATACGCAGTATTTT
>16|TRBV12-3/TRBV12-4|TRBD1|TRBJ1-5|NA
CASSSGQVYSNQPQHF
TGTGCCAGCAGCTCCGGACAGGTTTATAGCAATCAGCCCCAGCATTTT
>17|TRBV7-9|NA|TRBJ1-1|NA
CASSLLTPKTANTEAFF
TGTGCCAGCAGCTTATTAACCCCTAAGACAGCGAACACTGAAGCTTTCTTT
>12|TRBV7-9|TRBD1|TRBJ1-1|few
CASSPPGTAAFF
TGTGCCAGCAGCCCGCCAGGGACAGCGGCTTTCTTT
>14|TRBV2|TRBD2|TRBJ2-1|NA
CANQRGVTYNEQFF
TGTGCCAACCAGCGGGGGGTTACCTACAATGAGCAGTTCTTC
>14|TRBV29-1|TRBD2|TRBJ2-1|NA
CSGISGSSYNEQFF
TGCAGCGGGATTAGCGGGAGCTCCTACAATGAGCAGTTCTTC
>14|TRBV19|TRBD2|TRBJ2-1|NA
CASLAGGSGNEQFF
TGTGCCAGTTTAGCGGGAGGCTCGGGGAATGAGCAGTTCTTC
>14|TRBV11-2|NA|TRBJ2-7|NA
CASSPVFRSYEQYF
TGTGCCAGCAGCCCCGTATTCAGATCCTACGAGCAGTACTTC
>14|TRBV7-2|NA|TRBJ2-3|many
CASSSLGNTDTQYF
TGTGCCAGCAGCTCCCTCGGCAACACAGATACGCAGTATTTT
>12|TRBV6-1|NA|TRBJ2-7|few
CASRAGTFEQYF
TGTGCCAGCAGGGCCGGGACTTTCGAGCAGTACTTC
>16|TRBV6-4|TRBD2|TRBJ2-2|few
CASSSRREESTGELFF
TGTGCCAGCAGTTCCCGCCGGGAGGAAAGCACCGGGGAGCTGTTTTTT
>16|TRBV6-5|NA|TRBJ2-7|few
CASIQRGGAYAYEQYF
TGTGCCAGCATCCAACGAGGGGGGGCCTATGCCTACGAGCAGTACTTC
>15|TRBV5-4|NA|TRBJ2-5|NA
CASSLAFGNQETQYF
TGTGCCAGCAGCTTGGCCTTTGGCAACCAAGAGACCCAGTACTTC
>13|TRBV30|NA|TRBJ1-1|few
CAWTPLGETEAFF
TGTGCCTGGACGCCGCTCGGGGAAACTGAAGCTTTCTTT
>13|TRBV27|NA|TRBJ2-7|NA
CASHLLEADEQYF
TGTGCCAGCCACCTTTTGGAGGCCGACGAGCAGTACTTC
>18|TRBV20-1|TRBD2|TRBJ2-7|NA
CSARGLAGVGRTPYEQYF
TGCAGTGCTAGGGGACTAGCGGGTGTAGGGCGTACCCCCTACGAGCAGTACTTC
>16|TRBV7-9|TRBD1|TRBJ1-1|NA
CASRHNGQGITTEAFF
TGTGCCAGCAGGCATAACGGACAGGGGATTACCACTGAAGCTTTCTTT
>18|TRBV24-1|TRBD2|TRBJ2-1|many
CATSDSWTSGREYNEQFF
TGTGCCACCAGTGATTCATGGACTAGCGGGAGGGAATACAATGAGCAGTTCTTC
>17|TRBV4-3|TRBD2|TRBJ2-5|NA
CASSQDPPPSGGRAQYF
TGCGCCAGCAGCCAAGACCCCCCCCCTAGCGGGGGCCGGGCCCAGTACTTC
>13|TRBV6-5|NA|TRBJ2-7|once
CASSWGKNYEQYF
TGTGCCAGCAGTTGGGGTAAGAACTACGAGCAGTACTTC
>16|TRBV6-2/TRBV6-3|TRBD2|TRBJ2-2|NA
CASSYLLAGVTGVLFF
TGTGCCAGCAGTTACCTTCTAGCGGGAGTCACCGGGGTGCTGTTTTTT
>13|TRBV19|NA|TRBJ2-2|few
CASSIAVTGELFF
TGTGCCAGTAGTATTGCGGTCACCGGGGAGCTGTTTTTT
>17|TRBV4-3|TRBD2|TRBJ2-3|NA
CASSQESSGLATYTQYF
TGCGCCAGCAGCCAAGAATCTTCGGGACTAGCCACTTATACGCAGTATTTT
>14|TRBV7-2|NA|TRBJ2-2|NA
CASSAGTLGGELFF
TGTGCCAGCAGCGCCGGGACCCTTGGCGGGGAGCTGTTTTTT
>13|TRBV4-3|NA|TRBJ2-7|NA
CASSKGRSYEQYF
TGCGCCAGCAGCAAAGGCCGGTCGTACGAGCAGTACTTC
>16|TRBV28|NA|TRBJ1-4|NA
CASSLFRDGANENLFF
TGTGCCAGCAGTTTATTCAGGGACGGGGCTAATGAAAATCTGTTTTTT
>11|TRBV29-1|NA|TRBJ2-7|many
CSAGEAYEQYF
TGCAGCGCCGGCGAAGCGTACGAGCAGTACTTC
>18|TRBV6-6|TRBD1|TRBJ2-2|NA
CASSGPKPGGAWTGELFF
TGTGCCAGCAGTGGGCCTAAACCAGGGGGCGCGTGGACCGGGGAGCTGTTTTTT
>16|TRBV5-3|TRBD2|TRBJ2-7|NA
CASRPIRLAGNYEQYF
TGTGCCAGCCGCCCCATCCGACTAGCGGGAAACTACGAGCAGTACTTC
>17|TRBV4-3|TRBD2|TRBJ2-3|NA
CASSQEIAGASTDTQYF
TGCGCCAGCAGCCAAGAGATAGCGGGGGCCAGCACAGATACGCAGTATTTT
>13|TRBV30|TRBD2|TRBJ2-7|NA
CAWGLLAGGEQYF
TGTGCCTGGGGTCTACTAGCGGGAGGTGAGCAGTACTTC
>13|TRBV27|NA|TRBJ1-1|NA
CASSPLSGFGAFF
TGTGCCAGCAGTCCCCTTTCGGGGTTTGGTGCTTTCTTT
>12|TRBV5-1|NA|TRBJ2-1|many
CASSLEGVEQFF
TGCGCCAGCAGCTTGGAAGGGGTGGAGCAGTTCTTC
>14|TRBV20-1|NA|TRBJ1-5|few
CSASRGYSNQPQHF
TGCAGTGCTAGCCGTGGATATAGCAATCAGCCCCAGCATTTT
>13|TRBV6-2/TRBV6-3|NA|TRBJ1-5|NA
CASQVFSDQPQHF
TGTGCCAGCCAAGTGTTTAGCGATCAGCCCCAGCATTTT
>14|TRBV5-1|NA|TRBJ1-1|NA
CASSLIQVGTEAFF
TGCGCCAGCAGCTTGATACAGGTGGGCACTGAAGCTTTCTTT
>17|TRBV9|NA|TRBJ2-5|NA
CASSVEGVGGLQETQYF
TGTGCCAGCAGCGTAGAGGGGGTGGGGGGCCTGCAAGAGACCCAGTACTTC
>13|TRBV3-2|NA|TRBJ2-7|few
CARRQGRSDEQYF
TGTGCCAGAAGACAGGGCCGTAGCGACGAGCAGTACTTC
>12|TRBV12-3/TRBV12-4|NA|TRBJ2-1|NA
CASSLGEIEQFF
TGTGCCAGCAGTTTGGGTGAGATTGAGCAGTTCTTC
>15|TRBV4-3|NA|TRBJ2-2|NA
CASSLGLGMAGELFF
TGCGCCAGCAGCCTCGGGCTAGGGATGGCCGGGGAGCTGTTTTTT
>12|TRBV29-1|TRBD1|TRBJ1-1|many
CSVDRGLFEAFF
TGCAGCGTTGACAGGGGGCTGTTTGAAGCTTTCTTT
>14|TRBV27|TRBD1|TRBJ1-6|few
CASTWDRVNSPLHF
TGTGCCAGCACCTGGGACAGGGTAAATTCACCCCTCCACTTT
>14|TRBV6-5|NA|TRBJ2-7|many
CASSYIGRGVEQYF
TGTGCCAGCAGTTATATCGGCAGGGGGGTCGAGCAGTACTTC
>13|TRBV24-1|TRBD2|TRBJ2-2|NA
CATRTSGTGELFF
TGTGCCACCAGGACTAGCGGGACCGGGGAGCTGTTTTTT
>13|TRBV28|NA|TRBJ2-7|many
CASNGVVRYEQYF
TGTGCCAGCAACGGGGTCGTGAGATACGAGCAGTACTTC
>15|TRBV5-1|TRBD1|TRBJ1-1|NA
CASSRMTGLNTEAFF
TGCGCCAGCAGCCGAATGACAGGGCTGAACACTGAAGCTTTCTTT
>15|TRBV5-4|NA|TRBJ2-5|few
CATGFDGGAIETQYF
TGTGCCACCGGGTTCGACGGAGGGGCTATAGAGACCCAGTACTTC
>13|TRBV20-1|TRBD1|TRBJ1-1|many
CSAREQGYTEAFF
TGCAGTGCTAGAGAACAGGGGTACACTGAAGCTTTCTTT
>14|TRBV28|TRBD2|TRBJ2-1|many
CASSALAGGLSFFF
TGTGCCAGCAGTGCACTAGCGGGAGGGCTCTCGTTCTTCTTC
>13|TRBV4-3|NA|TRBJ2-7|many
CASSHGGGYEQYF
TGCGCCAGCAGCCATGGCGGTGGATACGAGCAGTACTTC
>16|TRBV29-1|NA|TRBJ2-5|many
CSVEDQGSRGSETQYF
TGCAGCGTTGAAGATCAGGGGAGTCGGGGGTCAGAGACCCAGTACTTC
>15|TRBV27|NA|TRBJ2-6|few
CASRIGGTGANVLTF
TGTGCCAGCAGGATTGGAGGAACTGGGGCCAACGTCCTGACTTTC